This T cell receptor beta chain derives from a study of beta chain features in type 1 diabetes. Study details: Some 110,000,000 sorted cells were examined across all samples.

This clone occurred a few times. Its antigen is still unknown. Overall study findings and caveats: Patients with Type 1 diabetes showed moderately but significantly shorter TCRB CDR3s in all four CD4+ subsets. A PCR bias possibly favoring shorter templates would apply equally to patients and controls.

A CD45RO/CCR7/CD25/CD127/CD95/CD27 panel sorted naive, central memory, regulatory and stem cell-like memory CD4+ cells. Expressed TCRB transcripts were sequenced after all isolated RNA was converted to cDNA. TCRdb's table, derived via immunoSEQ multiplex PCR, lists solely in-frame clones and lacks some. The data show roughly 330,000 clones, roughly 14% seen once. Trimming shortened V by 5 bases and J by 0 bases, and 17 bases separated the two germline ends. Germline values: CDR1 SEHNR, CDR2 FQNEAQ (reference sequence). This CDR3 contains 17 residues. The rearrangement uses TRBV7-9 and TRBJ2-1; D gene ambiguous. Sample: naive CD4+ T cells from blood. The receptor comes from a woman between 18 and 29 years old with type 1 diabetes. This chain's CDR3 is CASSPFDWISSYNEQFF. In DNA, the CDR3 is TGTGCCAGCAGCCCGTTCGACTGGATAAGCTCCTACAATGAGCAGTTCTTC.